The next 22 T cell receptor beta chains were all read from a single sample in a study of shared clonotypes between healthy human individuals. Some clones are missing from TCRdb's copy, which holds only in-frame ones; the method was immunoSEQ multiplex PCR. The repertoire has 2 million to 2.5 million clones, under 97% of them found once; the top ten carry roughly 0.13%. Input material: naive CD4+ T cells sorted from blood. This sample's subset: CD45RA+ positively selected. All receptors derive from a man aged 18 to 29 in good health.

V usage is TRBV19 and J usage is TRBJ1-2; unclear D gene. The CDR3 extends over 15 amino acids. V lost 1 base and J lost 8, with 17 bases in between. Looked up from germline, CDR1 is LNHDA and CDR2 is SQIVND (reference sequence). The CDR3 nucleotides are TGTGCCAGTAGTATAGGGGCCCTTACATCAGGAGGCTACACCTTC. It yields the protein CASSIGALTSGGYTF.

This rearrangement joins TRBV19 to TRBJ1-4; D possibly corresponds to TRBD1 (5 bases). The CDR3 spans 14 residues. Trimming took off 6 bases at V and 0 bases at J, with 8 bases between the two ends. Germline V lookup: CDR1 LNHDA, CDR2 SQIVND (reference sequence). The CDR3 loop reads CASREQATNEKLFF. The CDR3 bases are TGTGCCAGTAGGGAACAGGCAACTAATGAAAAACTGTTTTTT. The full variable domain, with the rest looked up from reference TRBV19 and TRBJ1-4, is DGGITQSPKYLFRKEGQNVTLSCEQNLNHDAMYWYRQDPGQGLRLIYYSQIVNDFQKGDIAEGYSVSREKKESFPLTVTSAQKNPTAFYLCASREQATNEKLFFGSGTQLSVL.

J is TRBJ2-7 and V is TRBV29-1; D is undetermined. The ends were cut back, 2 bases at V and 7 bases at J, with 27 bases in the middle. Germline V gene lookup returns CDR1 SQVTM and CDR2 ANQGSEA. There are 17 residues in the CDR3. As DNA, the CDR3 is TGCAGCGTTGAAACCCGTGGCGGCGGACGGCGTTTGGGAGAGCAGTACTTC. It translates to CSVETRGGGRRLGEQYF.

This clone was found once. CDR3 amino acids: CAWSPSPDSSGNTIYF. In DNA, the CDR3 is TGTGCCTGGAGTCCTTCCCCGGACAGCTCTGGAAACACCATATATTTT. The chain has TRBV30 and TRBJ1-3; a possible D gene is TRBD1 (6 bases). Trimming removed 2 bases at V and 0 bases at J, with 14 bases between. Germline V gene data show CDR1 as GTSNPN and CDR2 as SVGIG (reference sequence). The CDR3 contains 16 residues. The full variable domain, rest sourced from reference TRBV30 and TRBJ1-3, is SQTIHQWPATLVQPVGSPLSLECTVEGTSNPNLYWYRQAAGRGLQLLFYSVGIGQISSEVPQNLSASRPQDRQFILSSKKLLLSDSGFYLCAWSPSPDSSGNTIYFGEGSWLTVV.

This chain joins TRBV25-1 and TRBJ1-1; the D gene is possibly TRBD1 (5 bases). Germline CDR1 MGHDK, CDR2 SYGVNS. Trimming shortened V by 3 bases and J by 5 bases, and 13 bases separated the two germline ends. There are 14 residues in the CDR3. CDR3 sequence reads: CASSDHYQGTEAFF. The DNA of the CDR3 is TGTGCCAGCAGTGACCACTACCAGGGTACTGAAGCTTTCTTT.

The chain uses TRBV7-2 and TRBJ2-3; 8 bases align to TRBD2. V lost 5 bases and J lost 6; bases outside the gene matches: 10. Germline V CDR1 and CDR2: SGHTA, FQGNSA. CDR3 length: 15 amino acids. This chain's CDR3 is CASSPSGSGADTQYF. CDR3 in DNA: TGTGCCAGCAGCCCGAGCGGGAGTGGGGCGGATACGCAGTATTTT.

The chain uses TRBV11-2 and TRBJ2-7; 10 bases align to TRBD2. The CDR3 is 14 residues long. CDR1 and CDR2 from the germline V gene are SGHAT and FQNNGV. The junction had 5 bases not matched to a gene; V was cut back by 5 bases and J by 4 bases. CDR3 nucleotide sequence: TGTGCCAGCAGCCCCTCTAGCGGGGGATACGAGCAGTACTTC. Its protein product is CASSPSSGGYEQYF.

V gene TRBV4-3 combines with J gene TRBJ1-2, with D uncertain. Germline CDR1 is LGHNA and CDR2 is YSLEER. The CDR3 spans 15 residues. V shed 4 bases and J shed 4 bases, with 16 bases lying between them. This chain's CDR3 is CASSPTSGGPYGYTF. In DNA, the CDR3 is TGCGCCAGCAGCCCAACGAGTGGCGGGCCCTATGGCTACACCTTC.

The chain uses TRBV6-5 and TRBJ2-1, with D tentatively TRBD2 (5 bases). Germline V gives CDR1 MNHEY, CDR2 SVGAGI. V was trimmed by 6 bases and J by 11 bases, leaving 17 bases between them. The CDR3 has 13 amino acids. CDR3 bases: TGTGCCAGCAGCACACAGTTAGCGAACCAGCAGTTCTTC. Its translation: CASSTQLANQQFF.

The chain has TRBV4-1 and TRBJ2-2; TRBD1 or TRBD2 may be the D gene (5 bases each). The V and J ends lost 5 bases and 4 bases respectively, with 11 bases between them. This CDR3 has 14 amino acids. The germline V gene has CDR1 MGHRA and CDR2 YSYEKL. CDR3 amino acids: CASSGAGFTGELFF. Written as DNA, the CDR3 is TGCGCCAGCAGCGGGGCGGGTTTCACCGGGGAGCTGTTTTTT.

The chain combines TRBV18 with TRBJ1-2; TRBD1 matches 9 bases. Trimming removed 2 bases from V and 0 bases from J; junction bases left unmatched: 7. This CDR3 is built from 17 residues. Germline assignment: CDR1 KGHSH and CDR2 LQKENI. The DNA for the CDR3 is TGTGCCAGCTCACCATACCAAGGACAGGGGACTAACTATGGCTACACCTTC. As protein: CASSPYQGQGTNYGYTF. The full variable domain, completed using reference TRBV18 and TRBJ1-2, is NAGVMQNPRHLVRRRGQEARLRCSPMKGHSHVYWYRQLPEEGLKFMVYLQKENIIDESGMPKERFSAEFPKEGPSILRIQQVVRGDSAAYFCASSPYQGQGTNYGYTFGSGTRLTVV.

The chain employs TRBV4-1 and TRBJ2-5; 9 bases match TRBD2. V trimming: 3 bases; J trimming: 5 bases; junction bases outside the gene matches: 19. The CDR3 has 19 amino acids. Germline values: CDR1 MGHRA, CDR2 YSYEKL. Written as DNA, the CDR3 is TGCGCCAGCAGCCAGGACCTAGAGCGCGGGAGGGCCGTGTGGGAGACCCAGTACTTC. This encodes CASSQDLERGRAVWETQYF.

This chain links TRBV27 with TRBJ1-6; 10 bases are a match to TRBD1. The germline V gene has CDR1 MNHEY and CDR2 SMNVEV (reference sequence). The CDR3 length is 16 residues. The V segment lost 1 base and the J segment 7 bases; nucleotides outside the gene matches: 4. CDR3 residues: CASSLLPGQGNSPLHF. For the CDR3, the DNA is TGTGCCAGCAGTTTATTACCGGGACAGGGGAATTCACCCCTCCACTTT.

The rearrangement links TRBV30 to TRBJ2-5, with TRBD2 matching 7 bases. Germline loops: CDR1 GTSNPN, CDR2 SVGIG (reference sequence). The CDR3 is made up of 17 amino acids. V trimming: 1 base; J trimming: 5 bases; junction bases outside the gene matches: 16. CDR3 amino acids: CAWSAGLGRGGRETQYF. In DNA form, the CDR3 reads TGTGCCTGGAGTGCTGGGCTGGGAAGGGGAGGGAGGGAGACCCAGTACTTC.

The CDR3 loop reads CASSPDRDLNTEKLFF. DNA for the CDR3: TGTGCCAGCAGCCCGGACAGGGATCTAAACACGGAAAAACTGTTTTTT. The chain combines TRBV5-4 with TRBJ1-4, with 8 bases matching TRBD1. The ends lost 4 bases at V and 8 bases at J; junction bases unmatched: 13. Germline CDR1 is SGHNT and CDR2 is YYREEE (reference sequence). The CDR3 has 16 amino acids.

The rearrangement uses TRBV5-5 and TRBJ1-1; D remains unclear. The ends were cut back, 0 bases at V and 0 bases at J, with 12 bases in the middle. CDR1 SGHKS and CDR2 YYEKEE come from the germline V gene (reference sequence). The CDR3 loop spans 16 amino acids. In DNA form, the CDR3 reads TGTGCCAGCAGCTTGGGTTCCCCTATGATGAACACTGAAGCTTTCTTT. Translating gives CASSLGSPMMNTEAFF.

The chain has TRBV6-6 and TRBJ2-1; TRBD1 aligns across 8 bases. CDR3 length equals 16 residues. CDR1 MNHNY and CDR2 SVGAGI come from the germline V gene (reference sequence). The J segment lost 4 bases and the V segment lost 0 bases, leaving 5 bases of the junction unmatched. Here the CDR3 reads CASSYSGGTGYNEQFF. The CDR3 bases are TGTGCCAGCAGTTACTCGGGCGGGACAGGATACAATGAGCAGTTCTTC.

V gene TRBV7-8 combines with J gene TRBJ1-4, with 8 positions matching TRBD1. V gave up 5 bases and J gave up 7 bases; unmatched junction bases: 6. This CDR3 is 14 amino acids long. Germline V lookup: CDR1 SGHVS, CDR2 FQNEAQ. In nucleotides, the CDR3 is TGTGCCAGCAGCGAGGACAGGGATGGTGAAAAACTGTTTTTT. Its translation is CASSEDRDGEKLFF. Supplemented by reference TRBV7-8 and TRBJ1-4, the full variable domain reads GAGVSQSPRYKVAKRGQDVALRCDPISGHVSLFWYQQALGQGPEFLTYFQNEAQLDKSGLPSDRFFAERPEGSVSTLKIQRTQQEDSAVYLCASSEDRDGEKLFFGSGTQLSVL.

The CDR3 DNA sequence: TGTGCCTGGAGTGGGAATAGCGGGAGGTTATTCAGCTCCTACAATGAGCAGTTCTTC. This gives the protein CAWSGNSGRLFSSYNEQFF. The genes are TRBV30 and TRBJ2-1; TRBD2 aligns across 10 bases. CDR3 length: 19 residues. Germline-derived CDR1 and CDR2 are GTSNPN and SVGIG (reference sequence). After removal of 1 base from V and 0 bases from J, the junction contained 12 bases not matched to a gene.

Written as DNA, the CDR3 is TGCGCCAGCAGACCTGACAGTGATTATGGCTACACCTTC. It is translated as CASRPDSDYGYTF. V is TRBV5-1 and J is TRBJ1-2; D may be TRBD1 (5 bases). Looked up from germline, CDR1 is SGHRS and CDR2 is YFSETQ. The CDR3 has 13 residues. Trimming took 5 bases from V and 5 from J, leaving 13 bases between them.

This chain joins TRBV14 and TRBJ1-6, with 7 bases that match TRBD1. Germline V gene sequence: CDR1 SGHDN, CDR2 FVKESK. CDR3 length: 18 residues. V lost 0 bases, J lost 3 bases, and 8 bases stayed unmatched. CDR3 in DNA: TGTGCCAGCAGCCAAGATCGGGGACAGCACTTCTATAATTCACCCCTCCACTTT. It translates to CASSQDRGQHFYNSPLHF.

In its sample, this clone was seen once. The chain links TRBV11-2 to TRBJ2-3; D unresolved. This CDR3 has 16 residues. V was pared by 5 bases and J by 1 base, with 16 bases between. CDR1 is SGHAT and CDR2 is FQNNGV in the germline V gene. CDR3 loop: CASSKTLPPGTDTQYF. In DNA form, the CDR3 reads TGTGCCAGCAGCAAGACCCTGCCTCCCGGCACAGATACGCAGTATTTT.